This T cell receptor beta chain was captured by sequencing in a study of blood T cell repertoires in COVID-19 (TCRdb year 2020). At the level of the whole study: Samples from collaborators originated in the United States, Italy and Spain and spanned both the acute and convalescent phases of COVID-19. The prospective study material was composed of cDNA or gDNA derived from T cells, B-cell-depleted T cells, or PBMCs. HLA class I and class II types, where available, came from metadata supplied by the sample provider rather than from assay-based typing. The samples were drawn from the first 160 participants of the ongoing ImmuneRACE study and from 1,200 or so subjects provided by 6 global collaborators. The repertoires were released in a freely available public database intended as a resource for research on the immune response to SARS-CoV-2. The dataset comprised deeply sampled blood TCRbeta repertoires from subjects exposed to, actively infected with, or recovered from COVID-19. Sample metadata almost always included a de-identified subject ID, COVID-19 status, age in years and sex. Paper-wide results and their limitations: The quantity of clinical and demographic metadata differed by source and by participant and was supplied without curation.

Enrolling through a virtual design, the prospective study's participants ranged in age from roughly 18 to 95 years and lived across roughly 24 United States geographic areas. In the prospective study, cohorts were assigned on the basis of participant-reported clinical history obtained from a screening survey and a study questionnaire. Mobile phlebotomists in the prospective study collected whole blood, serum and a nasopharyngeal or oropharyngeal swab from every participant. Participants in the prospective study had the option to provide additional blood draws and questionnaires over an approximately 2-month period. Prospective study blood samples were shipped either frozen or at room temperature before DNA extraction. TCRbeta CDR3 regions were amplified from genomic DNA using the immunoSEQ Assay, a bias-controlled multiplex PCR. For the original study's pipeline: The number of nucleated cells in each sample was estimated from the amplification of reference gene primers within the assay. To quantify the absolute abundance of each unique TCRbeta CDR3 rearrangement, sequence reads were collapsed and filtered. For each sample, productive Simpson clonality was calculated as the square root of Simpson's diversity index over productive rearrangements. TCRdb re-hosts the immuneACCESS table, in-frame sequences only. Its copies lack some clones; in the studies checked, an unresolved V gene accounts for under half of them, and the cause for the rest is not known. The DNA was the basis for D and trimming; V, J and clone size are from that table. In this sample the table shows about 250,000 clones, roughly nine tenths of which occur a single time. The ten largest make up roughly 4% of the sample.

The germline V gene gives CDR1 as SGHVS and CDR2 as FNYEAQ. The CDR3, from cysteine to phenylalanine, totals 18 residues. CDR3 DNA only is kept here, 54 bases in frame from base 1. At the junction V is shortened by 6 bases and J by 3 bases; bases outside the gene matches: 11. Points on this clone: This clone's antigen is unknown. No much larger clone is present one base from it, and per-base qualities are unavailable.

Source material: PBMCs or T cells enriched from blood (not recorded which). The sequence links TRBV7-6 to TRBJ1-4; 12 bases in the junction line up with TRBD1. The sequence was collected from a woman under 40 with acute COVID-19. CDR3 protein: CASSSFPGQGAANEKLFF. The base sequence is TGTGCCAGCAGTTCTTTCCCGGGACAGGGGGCCGCTAATGAAAAACTGTTTTTT.